These 22 T cell receptor beta chains originate from one sample sequenced in a study of cytomegalovirus exposure and HLA in healthy donors. Using immunoSEQ multiplex PCR, the repertoire was profiled, and TCRdb retains in-frame clones only, with some absent. The repertoire holds 200,000 to 250,000 clones, over 75% seen once, with about 2% in the top ten. The sample was PBMCs. The receptor source for this set is a woman between 18 and 30 years old in good health and CMV-seropositive.

The chain links TRBV2 to TRBJ1-4; D gene uncertain. Trimming removed 4 bases at V and 6 bases at J, with 6 bases between. There are 12 residues in the CDR3. The germline V gene has CDR1 SNHLY and CDR2 FYNNEI. The CDR3 nucleotides read TGTGCCAGCAGTGCGGGGTATGAAAAACTGTTTTTT. It specifies CASSAGYEKLFF. Drawing the rest from reference TRBV2 and TRBJ1-4, the complete variable domain is EPEVTQTPSHQVTQMGQEVILRCVPISNHLYFYWYRQILGQKVEFLVSFYNNEISEKSEIFDDQFSVERPDGSNFTLKIRSTKLEDSAMYFCASSAGYEKLFFGSGTQLSVL.

The chain uses TRBV25-1 and TRBJ1-5, with 10 bases fitting TRBD1. Germline CDR1 is MGHDK and CDR2 is SYGVNS. This CDR3 contains 15 residues. J lost 4 bases, V lost 4 bases, and 4 bases had no gene match. The CDR3 is CASSAPGQGNQPQHF. CDR3 bases: TGTGCCAGCAGTGCCCCGGGACAGGGGAATCAGCCCCAGCATTTT.

This chain uses TRBV6-5 with TRBJ2-7, with D possibly matching TRBD2 (5 bases). The CDR3 contains 15 residues. Per germline, CDR1 MNHEY and CDR2 SVGAGI. The V end lost 0 bases, the J end lost 0 bases, and 9 bases lay between the germline ends. The CDR3 DNA reads TGTGCCAGCAGTTACTCGCGGACTTCCTCCTACGAGCAGTACTTC. Amino acids: CASSYSRTSSYEQYF.

The chain joins TRBV7-9 to TRBJ2-7; 7 bases fit TRBD2. CDR1 and CDR2 (germline): SEHNR, FQNEAQ (reference sequence). The CDR3 has 16 amino acids. V lost 3 bases and J lost 0; bases outside the gene matches: 8. The CDR3 coding sequence is TGTGCCAGCAGCTTCACGGGGGGAGGGCCCTCCTACGAGCAGTACTTC. Translating it yields CASSFTGGGPSYEQYF.

CDR3 nucleotides: TGTGCCAGCAGCAGCGCCGGTCCCTACGAGCAGTACTTC. It is translated as CASSSAGPYEQYF. This rearrangement joins TRBV27 to TRBJ2-7, with D unclear. CDR3 length: 13 residues. CDR1 and CDR2 from the germline V gene are MNHEY and SMNVEV (reference sequence). Trimming removed 6 bases from V and 2 bases from J, with 11 bases in between.

This chain connects TRBV27 to TRBJ1-2; 8 positions match TRBD1. V gave up 8 bases and J gave up 5 bases; unmatched junction bases: 10. This CDR3 has 14 amino acids. Germline loops: CDR1 MNHEY, CDR2 SMNVEV (reference sequence). In DNA, the CDR3 is TGTGCCAGCTCCCTACGGCGGACAGGGTATGGCTACACCTTC. This encodes CASSLRRTGYGYTF.

Only a few counts were recorded for this clone. V is TRBV4-1 and J is TRBJ1-5; a weak D match, TRBD1 (5 bases). The germline gives CDR1 MGHRA, CDR2 YSYEKL. The CDR3 spans 14 residues. V lost 3 bases and J lost 7, with 13 bases in between. The CDR3 spells CASSQAGLGQPQHF. CDR3 nucleotide sequence: TGCGCCAGCAGCCAGGCAGGGCTAGGACAGCCCCAGCATTTT.

This chain uses TRBV5-1 with TRBJ1-1; tentatively, D is TRBD1 (6 bases). The CDR3 extends over 17 amino acids. V was clipped by 4 bases and J by 0 bases, with 19 bases between them. Germline CDR1 reads SGHRS; CDR2 reads YFSETQ. The CDR3 here is CASSPHRDPRLNTEAFF. The CDR3 DNA reads as TGCGCCAGCAGCCCGCACAGGGACCCACGGTTGAACACTGAAGCTTTCTTT.

The chain has TRBV27 and TRBJ1-2; TRBD1 might be the D (6 bases). The CDR3 consists of 14 residues. V was cut by 2 bases and J by 9 bases, with 16 bases left in between. CDR1 MNHEY and CDR2 SMNVEV come from the germline V gene (reference sequence). Written as DNA, the CDR3 is TGTGCCAGCAGTTTAGAAAGGGGGGGATTAAGCTACACCTTC. Its protein is CASSLERGGLSYTF.

The gene calls are TRBV14 and TRBJ2-6, with 9 bases aligning to TRBD1. The J segment lost 4 bases and the V segment lost 5 bases, leaving 12 bases of the junction unmatched. The V gene's germline CDR1 is SGHDN and CDR2 FVKESK. CDR3 length equals 18 residues. CDR3 bases: TGTGCCAGCAGCACCGGGACAGGGTCTACGTGGGGGGCCAACGTCCTGACTTTC. This sequence encodes CASSTGTGSTWGANVLTF.

The chain is built from TRBV6-7 and TRBJ1-2, with 8 bases that match TRBD1. TRBV6-7 qualifies as an ORF whose function is uncertain. This CDR3 is 15 amino acids long. The V and J ends lost 5 bases and 4 bases, in that order; junction bases with no gene match: 9. The CDR3 is CASSPPTGALYGYTF. CDR3 DNA: TGTGCCAGCAGTCCCCCGACAGGGGCCCTCTATGGCTACACCTTC.

This clone is a singleton in its sample. The chain has TRBV18 and TRBJ1-4; 7 bases are shared with TRBD1. Germline V gene sequence: CDR1 KGHSH, CDR2 LQKENI. V was pared by 3 bases and J by 8 bases, with 12 bases of the junction left unmatched. The CDR3 spans 16 residues. DNA for the CDR3: TGTGCCAGCTCACCGTACAGAACAGGGGACGGGGAAAAACTGTTTTTT. This encodes CASSPYRTGDGEKLFF.

The chain joins TRBV5-6 to TRBJ1-5; no reliable D call. The CDR3 consists of 12 residues. Trimming removed 1 base from V and 9 bases from J, with 8 bases in between. The germline gives CDR1 SGHDT, CDR2 YYEEEE. CDR3 bases: TGTGCCAGCAGCTTGCGGGGTGGGCCCCAGCATTTT. Protein product: CASSLRGGPQHF. Together with reference TRBV5-6 and TRBJ1-5, the CDR3 gives the full variable domain: DAGVTQSPTHLIKTRGQQVTLRCSPKSGHDTVSWYQQALGQGPQFIFQYYEEEERQRGNFPDRFSGHQFPNYSSELNVNALLLGDSALYLCASSLRGGPQHFGDGTRLSIL.

The chain carries TRBV28 and TRBJ2-7; possible D gene TRBD2, 5 bases. This CDR3 has 14 residues. Germline values: CDR1 MDHEN, CDR2 SYDVKM. Trimming took 8 bases from V and 2 from J, leaving 16 bases between them. This chain's CDR3 is CASQVADFPYEQYF. The DNA of the CDR3 is TGTGCCAGCCAAGTGGCGGACTTCCCCTACGAGCAGTACTTC.

This clone occurred once. J is TRBJ2-1 and V is TRBV5-6; TRBD1 might be the D (5 bases). Deletions cut 2 bases from V and 7 bases from J, with 7 bases between. CDR1 and CDR2 from the germline V gene are SGHDT and YYEEEE. CDR3 length: 12 residues. The CDR3 reads CASSFQGNEQFF. The CDR3 DNA is TGTGCCAGCAGCTTCCAGGGTAATGAGCAGTTCTTC.

V and J are TRBV27 and TRBJ2-1, with TRBD2 matching 10 bases. The germline CDR1 and CDR2 sequences are MNHEY and SMNVEV (reference sequence). This CDR3 is 14 amino acids long. V gave up 4 bases and J gave up 6 bases; unmatched junction bases: 3. CDR3 coding DNA: TGTGCCAGCAGTTCGGGACTAGCGAGCAATGAGCAGTTCTTC. It is translated as CASSSGLASNEQFF.

The chain is built from TRBV7-9 and TRBJ1-2, with TRBD1 identical over 7 bases. This CDR3 region has 13 residues. Germline-derived CDR1 and CDR2 are SEHNR and FQNEAQ (reference sequence). Unmatched junction bases numbered 6, after V lost 4 bases and J lost 7 bases. The CDR3 nucleotides read TGTGCCAGCAGCTCACTATACAGGGGTGGCTACACCTTC. Amino acid sequence: CASSSLYRGGYTF.

The chain has TRBV6-5 and TRBJ1-1; no reliable D call. This CDR3 contains 13 residues. Deletions cut 7 bases from V and 1 base from J, with 10 bases between. Germline CDR1 and CDR2: MNHEY and SVGAGI. The CDR3 protein is CASTRGGNTEAFF. CDR3 nucleotides: TGTGCCAGCACCCGGGGAGGGAACACTGAAGCTTTCTTT.

The chain is built from TRBV5-1 and TRBJ2-5; 7 bases map to TRBD2. Germline trimming cut 1 base from V and 7 bases from J; bases unmatched to any gene: 13. The CDR3 totals 16 residues. Per the germline V gene, CDR1 is SGHRS and CDR2 is YFSETQ. This CDR3 reads CASSLMQLAGSPTQYF. CDR3 coding DNA: TGCGCCAGCAGCTTGATGCAGTTAGCGGGCTCCCCGACCCAGTACTTC.

The CDR3: CSALYQETQYF. CDR3 coding DNA: TGCAGTGCTCTGTACCAAGAGACCCAGTACTTC. The chain uses TRBV20-1 and TRBJ2-5; the D is unclear. V was cut by 5 bases and J by 0 bases, with 4 bases left in between. From germline, CDR1 is DFQATT and CDR2 SNEGSKA (reference sequence). The CDR3 is 11 amino acids.

The V and J genes are TRBV2 and TRBJ2-3; D uncertain. The V gene's germline CDR1 is SNHLY and CDR2 FYNNEI. Trimming stripped 3 bases from V and 2 bases from J, with 15 bases between. The CDR3 sequence is 16 residues long. For the CDR3, the DNA is TGTGCCAGCAGTGATCCGAACGGAGAAGACACAGATACGCAGTATTTT. This codes for CASSDPNGEDTDTQYF.

J is TRBJ2-7 and V is TRBV6-1; no firm D call. Germline loops: CDR1 MNHNS, CDR2 SASEGT. The V and J ends lost 4 bases and 6 bases respectively, with 13 bases between them. The length of the CDR3 is 13 residues. This chain's CDR3 is CASSGYSGSEQYF. The CDR3 nucleotides are TGTGCCAGCAGTGGTTACTCCGGTAGCGAGCAGTACTTC.